What follows is one TCR beta chain and its context. The antigen it recognizes is unknown. The sample holds no much larger clone one base away, and base qualities are not on file. The germline V gene provides CDR1 SGHVS and CDR2 FNYEAQ. Its CDR3 holds 13 amino acids, cysteine through phenylalanine. The DNA shown is the 39-base CDR3, in frame from base 1. Deletion took 6 bases off V and 2 bases off J, with a span of 7 bases between the germline ends. This entry belongs to a study of CD4+ T cells in melanoma (dated by TCRdb to between 2021 and 2024). Background on the whole study: Neoantigen-specific CD4+ T cells in human melanoma were investigated in the study.

Donors were patients with melanoma. Study-wide findings and limitations: Neoantigen-specific CD4+ T cells were reported to be correlated with the function of CD8+ T cells, macrophages and B cells. Neoantigen-specific CD4+ T cells in melanoma were reported to show diverse differentiation states.

Libraries were prepared through the immunoSEQ multiplex PCR assay. What TCRdb holds here is the immuneACCESS table cut down to in-frame rearrangements. Part of the clones is not present; checked against another copy, under half of the missing clones reflect an unresolved V gene, and the others are unexplained. For this sample there are about 140,000 clones; nearly 95% appear just once. The ten largest clones represent about 1.5% of the sample. Recombination joined TRBV7-6 with TRBJ2-2, with an unclear D gene assignment. This clonotype was obtained from a human donor with melanoma. This receptor carries the CDR3 CASRNGNTGELFF. The nucleotide sequence is given as TGTGCCAGCAGGAACGGCAACACCGGGGAGCTGTTTTTT.